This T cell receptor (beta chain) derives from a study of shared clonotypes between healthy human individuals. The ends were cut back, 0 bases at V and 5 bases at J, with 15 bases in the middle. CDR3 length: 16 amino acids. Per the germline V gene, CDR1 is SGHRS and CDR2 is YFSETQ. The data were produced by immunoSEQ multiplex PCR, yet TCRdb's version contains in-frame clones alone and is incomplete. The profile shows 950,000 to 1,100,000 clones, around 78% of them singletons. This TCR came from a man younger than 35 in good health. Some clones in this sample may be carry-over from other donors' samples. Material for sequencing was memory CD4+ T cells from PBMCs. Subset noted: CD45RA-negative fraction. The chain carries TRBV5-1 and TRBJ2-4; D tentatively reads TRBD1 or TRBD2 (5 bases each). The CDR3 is CASSLGQGVGENIQYF. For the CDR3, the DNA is TGCGCCAGCAGCTTGGGTCAGGGAGTGGGAGAAAACATTCAGTACTTC.